Listed below are T cell receptor beta chains from one sample, sequenced in a study of blood T cell repertoires in COVID-19. Libraries were prepared by immunoSEQ multiplex PCR; TCRdb keeps only in-frame clonotypes and omits some of them. The sample gives fewer than 250,000 clones, about nine tenths of which show up once; more than 0.8% is in the top ten. Sequencing was carried out using peripheral blood. These receptors all come from a man under 40 with COVID-19, enrolled during active disease. Both conserved end residues are part of each CDR3.

j_gene: TRBJ2-2
v_gene: TRBV7-3
CDR3aa: CASSYNRVPGTGELFF

j_gene: TRBJ2-5
v_gene: TRBV3-1/TRBV3-2
CDR3aa: CASSRRTSSEYF

j_gene: TRBJ1-2
v_gene: TRBV5-5
CDR3aa: CASSWGVNYGYTF

j_gene: TRBJ1-5
v_gene: TRBV6-5
CDR3aa: CASSPRGNNQPQHF

j_gene: TRBJ1-2
v_gene: TRBV30
CDR3aa: CAWSVLGQGADYGYTF

j_gene: TRBJ1-1
v_gene: TRBV5-1
CDR3aa: CASSYQGHTEAFF

j_gene: TRBJ2-7
v_gene: TRBV12-3/TRBV12-4
CDR3aa: CASSLESGYEQYF

j_gene: TRBJ2-5
v_gene: TRBV5-1
CDR3aa: CAGSLSSGGAQTQYF

j_gene: TRBJ1-4
v_gene: TRBV4-1
CDR3aa: CASSQGYRGRPTNEKLFF

j_gene: TRBJ1-1
v_gene: TRBV6-5
CDR3aa: CASSLPTGVNTEAFF

j_gene: TRBJ2-1
v_gene: TRBV6-5
CDR3aa: CASSLDRGRGNEQFF

j_gene: TRBJ2-2
v_gene: TRBV6-5
CDR3aa: CASSYSPGAGELFF

j_gene: TRBJ2-7
v_gene: TRBV5-5
CDR3aa: CASNILDGGTDTYEQYF

j_gene: TRBJ1-6
v_gene: TRBV6-1
CDR3aa: CASSELGGLYNSPLHF

j_gene: TRBJ1-2
v_gene: TRBV9
CDR3aa: CASSVGTGVDGYTF

j_gene: TRBJ2-5
v_gene: TRBV11-2
CDR3aa: CASSFPPYGEGTQYF

j_gene: TRBJ2-7
v_gene: TRBV7-9
CDR3aa: CASSLGSGVGEQYF

j_gene: TRBJ1-1
v_gene: TRBV6-6
CDR3aa: CASSYDTGSTEAFF

j_gene: TRBJ1-2
v_gene: TRBV19
CDR3aa: CASSRGQGAGGYTF

j_gene: TRBJ2-3
v_gene: TRBV4-1
CDR3aa: CASSHALDTQYF

j_gene: TRBJ1-1
v_gene: TRBV5-6
CDR3aa: CASSSTHTEAFF

j_gene: TRBJ1-6
v_gene: TRBV19
CDR3aa: CASSLPRQGGHSPLHF

j_gene: TRBJ1-6
v_gene: TRBV5-4
CDR3aa: CASSFSAGNSPLHF

j_gene: TRBJ1-2
v_gene: TRBV6-5
CDR3aa: CASSIRQGENYGYTF

j_gene: TRBJ2-5
v_gene: TRBV5-5
CDR3aa: CASSLPRGLETQYF

j_gene: TRBJ1-1
v_gene: TRBV19
CDR3aa: CASIRDRGSRTLEAFF

j_gene: TRBJ2-1
v_gene: TRBV7-7
CDR3aa: CASSLGLAGVAEQFF

j_gene: TRBJ1-2
v_gene: TRBV28
CDR3aa: CASSWEGLFVYTF

j_gene: TRBJ2-1
v_gene: TRBV19
CDR3aa: CASSSGENRREQFF

j_gene: TRBJ1-1
v_gene: TRBV19
CDR3aa: CASSIRGFGTEAFF

j_gene: TRBJ1-3
v_gene: TRBV10-2
CDR3aa: CASSESGGPSGNTIYF

j_gene: TRBJ2-5
v_gene: TRBV19
CDR3aa: CASRTGTSKQETQYF

j_gene: TRBJ1-2
v_gene: TRBV9
CDR3aa: CASSVDLNYGYTF

j_gene: TRBJ2-3
v_gene: TRBV5-4
CDR3aa: CASSASGGRADTQYF

j_gene: TRBJ2-1
v_gene: TRBV7-9
CDR3aa: CASSLAGGPYNEQFF

j_gene: TRBJ1-2
v_gene: TRBV12-2
CDR3aa: CAKTPQEGAGRNYGYTF

j_gene: TRBJ2-1
v_gene: TRBV2
CDR3aa: CASIGRGSRNNEQFF

j_gene: TRBJ1-2
v_gene: TRBV5-1
CDR3aa: CASSLGQGNYGYTF

j_gene: TRBJ2-2
v_gene: TRBV11-1
CDR3aa: CASSLYGGNTGELFF

j_gene: TRBJ1-2
v_gene: TRBV7-6
CDR3aa: CASSLGPTGDGYTF